This T cell receptor (beta chain) was retrieved from a study of spatial heterogeneity in lung cancer. Whole-study context: Compared with alpha-chain sequences, beta-chain sequences were consistently detected in greater numbers.

The time point is: sample taken at primary tumor resection. Donors were around 70 untreated early-stage non-small cell lung cancer patients. Without sorting, whole RNA was sequenced from tumor, nontumor lung or frozen PBMC. The V gene lost 11 bases and the J gene lost 0 bases, with 17 bases spanning the gap. CDR3 length: 15 residues. This clonotype counts as medium-sized. Unique molecular identifiers, one per molecule, were present on every TCR cDNA molecule. TCRdb recomputed calls from the 5' RACE reads with MiXCR, one row per CDR3 protein. In the table there are about 3,300 distinct CDR3 sequences, approximately 9.8% of which are singletons.

This TCR came from a male donor with early-stage non-small cell lung cancer. The chain has TRBV12-3 or TRBV12-4 and TRBJ2-1, with D possibly matching TRBD1 (6 bases). The sequencing here drew on normal lung tissue next to the tumor, taken at surgery. CDR3 DNA sequence: TGTGCCGCTGCCCCCCAGGGGAGCTCCTACAATGAGCAGTTCTTC. Protein product: CAAAPQGSSYNEQFF.